What follows describes a single T cell receptor beta chain. This record belongs to a study of blood T cell repertoires in COVID-19. The germline V and J ends were trimmed by 0 bases and 2 bases, with 11 bases remaining between them. The germline V gene has CDR1 GTSNPN and CDR2 SVGIG (reference sequence). The CDR3 extends over 15 amino acids. The method was immunoSEQ multiplex PCR; TCRdb's version includes in-frame clones alone and lacks a portion of them. This sample yields roughly 180,000 clones, of which around 79% are seen a single time; 7.5% to 8.5% belongs to the top ten. Sequencing was done on a sample of peripheral blood. The sequence derives from a woman aged 60 to 75 with COVID-19, enrolled during active disease. This chain connects TRBV30 to TRBJ1-5, with D uncertain. CDR3 protein: CAWSVRERGNQPQHF. DNA for the CDR3: TGTGCCTGGAGTGTACGGGAGAGGGGCAATCAGCCCCAGCATTTT.